Below, 6 T cell receptor beta chains from the same sample are listed, as sequenced in a study of cytomegalovirus exposure and HLA in healthy donors. PCR involved 60 Vbeta and 13 Jbeta primers. Sequenced by immunoSEQ multiplex PCR; TCRdb stores in-frame clones only, minus some. The data show some 170,000 clones, approximately 85% seen once. Sequencing was carried out using PBMCs. These receptors all come from a middle-aged man in good health and CMV-seropositive.

This chain joins TRBV28 and TRBJ1-1, with D tentatively TRBD1 (5 bases). This CDR3 spans 15 amino acids. V lost 2 bases, J lost 4 bases, and 14 bases lay in between. Germline CDR1 reads MDHEN; CDR2 reads SYDVKM. Written as DNA, the CDR3 is TGTGCCAGCAGTTTAGGGTCCAGGGCAGGCACTGAAGCTTTCTTT. This gives the protein CASSLGSRAGTEAFF.

The chain combines TRBV18 with TRBJ1-4, with D perhaps matching TRBD1 (5 bases). V dropped 2 bases and J dropped 3 bases, with 10 bases sitting between them. The CDR3 length is 15 residues. Germline assignment: CDR1 KGHSH and CDR2 LQKENI. CDR3 bases: TGTGCCAGCTCACCAAAACAGGCCGCTAATGAAAAACTGTTTTTT. Translation gives CASSPKQAANEKLFF.

The rearrangement links TRBV5-6 to TRBJ1-4; TRBD1 agrees at 7 bases. The CDR3 is 15 amino acids. Looked up from germline, CDR1 is SGHDT and CDR2 is YYEEEE. V was clipped by 1 base and J by 7 bases; unmatched bases: 7. This chain's CDR3 is CASSLKAGGLEKLFF. The CDR3, as DNA: TGTGCCAGCAGCTTGAAGGCAGGGGGTCTTGAAAAACTGTTTTTT.

This clone was seen only a few times. The chain employs TRBV5-1 and TRBJ2-1, with 8 bases identical to TRBD2. The germline gives CDR1 SGHRS, CDR2 YFSETQ. CDR3 size: 14 residues. The J segment lost 9 bases and the V segment lost 0 bases, leaving 5 bases of the junction unmatched. The CDR3 DNA reads TGCGCCAGCAGCTTGGAGGGACTAGAACTTGAGCAGTTCTTC. Translated: CASSLEGLELEQFF. The full variable domain, rest sourced from reference TRBV5-1 and TRBJ2-1, is KAGVTQTPRYLIKTRGQQVTLSCSPISGHRSVSWYQQTPGQGLQFLFEYFSETQRNKGNFPGRFSGRQFSNSRSEMNVSTLELGDSALYLCASSLEGLELEQFFGPGTRLTVL.

The rearrangement links TRBV18 to TRBJ2-5; 11 nucleotides align to TRBD2. After removal of 1 base from V and 5 bases from J, the junction contained 3 bases not matched to a gene. Germline V gene sequence: CDR1 KGHSH, CDR2 LQKENI. The CDR3 spans 15 residues. The CDR3 DNA is TGTGCCAGCTCACCACTTAGCGGGAGGGAGGAGACCCAGTACTTC. Its translation is CASSPLSGREETQYF.

This chain links TRBV6-1 with TRBJ1-1, with 9 positions matching TRBD1. The CDR3 is 13 residues long. The germline V gene has CDR1 MNHNS and CDR2 SASEGT. V was clipped by 7 bases and J by 11 bases; unmatched bases: 11. The DNA of the CDR3 is TGTGCCAGCATACCGGGACAGGGTGTCGATGCTTTCTTT. It codes for CASIPGQGVDAFF.